This T cell receptor (beta chain) was sequenced in a study of cytomegalovirus exposure and HLA in healthy donors. The junction had 12 bases not matched to a gene; V was cut back by 6 bases and J by 1 base. Germline assignment: CDR1 SNHLY and CDR2 FYNNEI. CDR3 length equals 17 residues. Findings and limits, study-wide: The tendency of first-cohort TCR clusters to co-occur in the 120 or so validation repertoires was identified by a subsequent analysis.

In this sample, this clone turned up once. The antigen is not known. Here immunoSEQ multiplex PCR was the method, and the copy in TCRdb shows in-frame clones only, minus some. There are 65,000 or so clones in the sample; approximately 90% occur only once, and 1% to 1.5% lies in the top ten. The rearrangement joins TRBV2 to TRBJ1-5, with 7 nucleotides matching TRBD1. This receptor was obtained from a woman in her late teens or twenties in good health and CMV-seronegative. The sample taken for sequencing was PBMCs. CDR3 region: CASRESRFRGSNQPQHF. The CDR3 DNA is TGTGCCAGCAGGGAAAGCCGATTCAGGGGGAGCAATCAGCCCCAGCATTTT.